A selection of T cell receptor beta chains follows, all from one sample in a study of shared clonotypes between healthy human individuals. Repertoires were generated with immunoSEQ multiplex PCR, while TCRdb's copy carries only in-frame clones and drops some. Seen here are 300,000 or so clones, approximately 79% observed once, and the top ten hold approximately 10%. Sample: memory CD4+ T cells sorted from blood. These receptors were collected from a man aged 30 to 45 in good health. The CDR3 runs from the conserved cysteine through the conserved F or W. The D gene is left open where the match is weak. The size of a clone is reported for some rows only, either as once, few or many, or as a class for expanded clones.

j_call d_call v_call clone_size cdr3_nt cdr3_aa
TRBJ2-5 TRBD1 TRBV19 . TGTGCCAGTAGGCCCTTAAACAGGGGAGAAGGAGAGACCCAGTACTTC CASRPLNRGEGETQYF
TRBJ1-3 . TRBV13 many TGTGCCAGCAGCTTAAACCCGCGGACCTCTGGAAACACCATATATTTT CASSLNPRTSGNTIYF
TRBJ2-2 TRBD1 TRBV7-2 . TGTGCCAGCAGCAAAAGGACAGGGGGCACCGGGGAGCTGTTTTTT CASSKRTGGTGELFF
TRBJ1-5 TRBD1 TRBV30 once TGTGCCTGGAGTGCCAGGGGGCACAATCAGCCCCAGCATTTT CAWSARGHNQPQHF
TRBJ2-5 . TRBV18 . TGTGCCAGCTCACCAGGGTTTACGGAGACCCAGTACTTC CASSPGFTETQYF
TRBJ2-5 . TRBV7-7 . TGTGCCAGCAGTCGCAGGGAGGCAGTTCGAGAGACCCAGTACTTC CASSRREAVRETQYF
TRBJ2-3 . TRBV6-4 . TGTGCCAGCAGTGAGGACTGGAGCACAGATACGCAGTATTTT CASSEDWSTDTQYF
TRBJ2-5 . TRBV2 many TGTGCCAGCAAGAGGTCTCCTCTCGGGGAGACCCAGTACTTC CASKRSPLGETQYF
TRBJ1-2 TRBD1 TRBV10-2 . TGCGCCAGCACCCCCGGGACAGTGGGGTTCGGCTACACCTTC CASTPGTVGFGYTF
TRBJ2-3 TRBD2 TRBV28 once TGTGCCAGCACCCCGGGGGGGACTAGGGCAGATACGCAGTATTTT CASTPGGTRADTQYF
TRBJ1-5 . TRBV18 . TGTGCCAGCTCACCCGATCGTAATCAGCCCCAGCATTTT CASSPDRNQPQHF
TRBJ1-2 . TRBV4-3 . TGCGCCAGCAGCCAAGATATCGACGTGGTCGGTTATGGCTACACCTTC CASSQDIDVVGYGYTF
TRBJ2-3 TRBD2 TRBV2 . TGTGCCAGCCTAGAGGAAGCGGGAGTTAAAGATACGCAGTATTTT CASLEEAGVKDTQYF
TRBJ1-2 . TRBV6-5 . TGTGCCAGCAGTTCCGGGACCACCTATGGCTACACCTTC CASSSGTTYGYTF
TRBJ2-3 . TRBV6-1 . TGTGCCAGCAGTGCGATCGCATCTAGCACAGATACGCAGTATTTT CASSAIASSTDTQYF
TRBJ2-1 TRBD2 TRBV7-2 . TGTGCCAGCAGCCCCGGGACTAGCGGATACAATGAGCAGTTCTTC CASSPGTSGYNEQFF
TRBJ2-3 . TRBV7-2 . TGTGCCAGCATCCAAACTAGGGCTAGCACAGATACGCAGTATTTT CASIQTRASTDTQYF
TRBJ2-5 TRBD2 TRBV7-9 . TGTGCCAGCAGCTTAGACCGGACTAGCGGCCAAGAGACCCAGTACTTC CASSLDRTSGQETQYF
TRBJ1-1 . TRBV20-1 . TGCAGGCCAGCGATGAACACTGAAGCTTTCTTT CRPAMNTEAFF
TRBJ2-3 TRBD2 TRBV5-1 many TGCGCCAGCAGCCTATGGGACAGGACTGCGACTAGCGGGGTGGTGGCAGATACGCAGTATTTT CASSLWDRTATSGVVADTQYF
TRBJ2-2 . TRBV2 . TGTGCCAGCAGTCGCGACACCGGGGAGCTGTTTTTT CASSRDTGELFF
TRBJ2-2 TRBD2 TRBV19 . TGTGCCAGTAGATCTTCGGCGGGAGGTCCGGCCGGGGAGCTGTTTTTT CASRSSAGGPAGELFF
TRBJ1-3 . TRBV7-8 . TGTGCCAGCAGCTTAGCGGGTGGGGGGACTGGAAACACCATATATTTT CASSLAGGGTGNTIYF
TRBJ2-5 . TRBV5-5 . TGTGCCAGCAGCAATGGACAGCACGAGACCCAGTACTTC CASSNGQHETQYF
TRBJ2-1 TRBD2 TRBV2 few TGTGCCAGCCTAAGCGGGAGAAGTAGCAATGAGCAGTTCTTC CASLSGRSSNEQFF
TRBJ1-4 . TRBV27 few TGTGCCAGCAGTTTAGGGACCCCTACGAAAAAACTGTTTTTT CASSLGTPTKKLFF
TRBJ2-3 TRBD2 TRBV6-1 . TGTGCCAGCAGACTAGCGGGAGGAAGGCGGGATACGCAGTATTTT CASRLAGGRRDTQYF
TRBJ1-2 . TRBV11-3 . TGTGCCAGCAGCCGGGGGAGGCAGGAGGGCCATAACTATGGCTACACCTTC CASSRGRQEGHNYGYTF
TRBJ2-3 . TRBV29-1 . TGCAGCGTACGGTGGACAGATACGCAGTATTTT CSVRWTDTQYF
TRBJ2-2 TRBD2 TRBV19 many TGTGCCAGTAGTAGTCCGTCTAGCGGGAGTATGGGGAACACCGGGGAGCTGTTTTTT CASSSPSSGSMGNTGELFF
TRBJ2-7 . TRBV5-1 . TGCGCCAGCAGCATGGACGGGAGCGAGAGCTACGAGCAGTACTTC CASSMDGSESYEQYF
TRBJ2-7 . TRBV7-2 . TGTGCCAGCAGCTTAAGTCTCGTTACCTACGAGCAGTACTTC CASSLSLVTYEQYF
TRBJ2-2 TRBD2 TRBV4-3 . TGCGCCAGCAGCCAAGATCGCGGGGGGCGTCACACCGGGGAGCTGTTTTTT CASSQDRGGRHTGELFF
TRBJ1-5 . TRBV2 . TGTGCCAGCAGAGGCACATCACAGGGACGAGGGCGCAATCAGCCCCAGCATTTT CASRGTSQGRGRNQPQHF
TRBJ2-7 . TRBV28 . TGTGCCAGCAGTCCCTTGAGGGCCTCCTACGAGCAGTACTTC CASSPLRASYEQYF
TRBJ1-5 . TRBV7-2 . TGTGCCAGCAGCTTAGCCGGGAATAGCAATCAGCCCCAGCATTTT CASSLAGNSNQPQHF
TRBJ1-3 . TRBV11-2 . TGTGCCAGCAGCGGGGTCAACTCTGGAAACACCATATATTTT CASSGVNSGNTIYF
TRBJ2-3 . TRBV18 . TGTGCCAGCTCACCAGCTCAGACAGCTAGCACAGATACGCAGTATTTT CASSPAQTASTDTQYF
TRBJ2-1 TRBD2 TRBV7-2 . TGTGCCAGCAGCTTAGGATCGGTTGGCGGGAGGGCGACTGGAGGGCAGTTCTTC CASSLGSVGGRATGGQFF
TRBJ1-4 . TRBV28 . TGTGCCAGCAACCTGGGAGTTTCTACTAATGAAAAACTGTTTTTT CASNLGVSTNEKLFF
TRBJ1-1 . TRBV7-3 . TGTGCCAGCAGCTTAGCCGGGACCACTGAAGCTTTCTTT CASSLAGTTEAFF
TRBJ1-5 . TRBV2 . TGTGCCAGCAGTGGTGAACGGGGGCAGCCCCAGCATTTT CASSGERGQPQHF
TRBJ1-1 . TRBV6-6 few TGTGCCAGCAGTTACCCGAACACTGAAGCTTTCTTT CASSYPNTEAFF
TRBJ2-6 TRBD1 TRBV6-1 few TGTGCCAGCAGTGCCACAGGGGTTGGTTCTGGGGCCAACGTCCTGACTTTC CASSATGVGSGANVLTF
TRBJ2-3 TRBD2 TRBV29-1 . TGCAGCGTTGGGGGGGAGCGGGAGTCCAGCACAGATACGCAGTATTTT CSVGGERESSTDTQYF
TRBJ2-5 . TRBV7-9 . TGTGCCAGCAGCTTGAGGGCTGTAGAGACCCAGTACTTC CASSLRAVETQYF